Below are 32 T cell receptor beta chains sequenced from a single sample in a study of neurological immune-mediated disorders. Time point meaning: longitudinal time-point 3. TCRdb re-called the 5' RACE reads with MiXCR, one entry per CDR3 protein. This sample has under 130,000 distinct CDR3 sequences, with under 14% found just once. Sequenced sample: PBMCs. Receptor source: a female donor with HTLV-1-associated myelopathy (HAM/TSP).

This clonotype was observed a few times. Possible read error: a much larger clone is one base away. V and J are TRBV7-2 and TRBJ2-5; no clear D gene. Germline CDR1 reads SGHTA; CDR2 reads FQGNSA. The CDR3 is 12 residues long. For the CDR3, the DNA is TGTGCCAGCAGCTTAGAGGTGGAGACCAAGTACTTC. Translating gives CASSLEVETKYF.

This clonotype was observed many times. The CDR3 loop reads CASSFQANLAKNIQYF. The CDR3 nucleotides are TGTGCCAGCAGCTTCCAAGCCAATCTAGCCAAAAACATTCAGTACTTC. The V call is TRBV7-8, the J call TRBJ2-4; unclear D gene. V gave up 3 bases and J gave up 0 bases, with 12 bases separating them. Germline-derived CDR1 and CDR2 are SGHVS and FQNEAQ. CDR3 length: 16 amino acids.

This clonotype was recorded many times. The chain combines TRBV5-1 with TRBJ2-3, with TRBD1 matching over 7 bases. The CDR3 runs 18 residues. Per germline, CDR1 SGHRS and CDR2 YFSETQ. The J segment lost 0 bases and the V segment lost 3 bases, leaving 13 bases of the junction unmatched. This CDR3 reads CASSSQRTGTASTDTQYF. The CDR3 DNA reads as TGCGCCAGCAGCTCCCAGAGAACCGGGACAGCTAGCACAGATACGCAGTATTTT.

This clonotype was seen ten or more times. V gene TRBV10-3 combines with J gene TRBJ2-5, with a tentative D call TRBD1 (5 bases). Germline loops: CDR1 ENHRY, CDR2 SYGVKD. V lost 0 bases to trimming and J lost 5 bases, with 13 bases between them. The CDR3 length is 15 residues. The CDR3 region is CAISESVGSGETQYF. CDR3 bases: TGTGCCATCAGTGAGTCTGTGGGATCAGGGGAGACCCAGTACTTC.

This clonotype was picked up many times. This chain uses TRBV5-1 with TRBJ1-2; D is uncertain. CDR1 SGHRS and CDR2 YFSETQ come from the germline V gene. This CDR3 region has 11 residues. V was trimmed by 0 bases and J by 8 bases, leaving 5 bases between them. The CDR3 is CASSLDGGYTF. The CDR3 DNA is TGCGCCAGCAGCTTGGACGGAGGCTACACCTTC.

This clonotype was detected many times. The chain carries TRBV5-1 and TRBJ2-3; D is perhaps TRBD2 (6 bases). The CDR3 is 16 residues long. Germline CDR1 reads SGHRS; CDR2 reads YFSETQ. Trimming removed 0 bases at V and 4 bases at J, with 15 bases between. The DNA for the CDR3 is TGCGCCAGCAGCTTGGGTAGTACTAGCATAGCAGATACGCAGTATTTT. This encodes CASSLGSTSIADTQYF.

Many counts were recorded for this clonotype. CDR3 protein: CATSRDLRVRQGGGEQFF. In DNA form, the CDR3 reads TGTGCCACCAGCAGAGATCTCAGAGTTAGACAGGGAGGGGGTGAGCAGTTCTTC. J is TRBJ2-1 and V is TRBV15; possibly TRBD1 or TRBD2 for D (7 bases each). This CDR3 region has 18 residues. V gave up 0 bases and J gave up 9 bases, with 24 bases separating them. Germline V gene data show CDR1 as LNHNV and CDR2 as YYDKDF (reference sequence).

This clonotype has at least ten counts. V gene TRBV7-9 combines with J gene TRBJ2-6, with D unresolved. In germline, CDR1 is SEHNR, CDR2 FQNEAQ (reference sequence). This CDR3 is 16 amino acids long. The V gene lost 5 bases and the J gene lost 0 bases, with 11 bases spanning the gap. CDR3 region: CASSRSVSSGANVLTF. CDR3 DNA: TGTGCCAGCAGCCGGAGTGTCAGCTCTGGGGCCAACGTCCTGACTTTC.

This clonotype appeared a few times. The CDR3 bases are TGTGCCAGCAGCTTAGGCAGGGCTTGGGAGACCCAGTACTTC. Translating it yields CASSLGRAWETQYF. This chain links TRBV7-9 with TRBJ2-5, with D possibly being TRBD1 (5 bases). Per germline, CDR1 SEHNR and CDR2 FQNEAQ (reference sequence). V lost 1 base and J 5 bases, leaving 11 bases between the germline ends. This CDR3 is built from 14 residues.

This clonotype was picked up many times. V is TRBV6-5 and J is TRBJ2-7; 7 bases agree with TRBD1. This CDR3 spans 15 amino acids. The V gene's germline CDR1 is MNHEY and CDR2 SVGAGI. With V trimmed by 4 bases and J by 3 bases, 9 bases remained unmatched. The DNA of the CDR3 is TGTGCCAGCAGTTCATCCGGGACAGCCCGCTACGAGCAGTACTTC. Translation gives CASSSSGTARYEQYF.

A few counts support this clonotype. The junction shows a germline mismatch at one end, possibly a read error. The chain has TRBV28 and TRBJ2-7; 10 nucleotides agree with TRBD2. The CDR3 loop spans 14 amino acids. CDR1 is MDHEN, CDR2 SYDVKM, per germline. The CDR3 nucleotides are TGTGCCAGCAGTCCCTCGGGACTAGCGACTAGCGTTAACTTC. Its protein is CASSPSGLATSVNF.

The rearrangement joins TRBV12-3 or TRBV12-4 to TRBJ2-1; the match to TRBD2 covers 10 bases. The CDR3 sequence is 14 residues long. Trimming took 5 bases from V and 6 from J; bases not matched to a gene: 4. The CDR3: CASSNLAGVNEQFF. The CDR3 DNA reads as TGTGCCAGCAGTAACCTAGCGGGGGTCAATGAGCAGTTCTTC.

About this clonotype itself: A much larger clone is a single base away; this may be a read error. The chain uses TRBV5-1 and TRBJ2-5; 10 bases line up with TRBD1. Germline lookup yields CDR1 SGHRS and CDR2 YFSETQ. This CDR3 is built from 16 residues. CDR3: CASSLSGTGVQDTQYF. The DNA of the CDR3 is TGCGCCAGCAGCTTATCCGGGACAGGGGTCCAAGACACCCAGTACTTC.

Worth noting for this clonotype: Relative to the germline gene, one junction end is altered; a read error may explain this. This sequence joins TRBV9 and TRBJ2-2; D is perhaps TRBD1 or TRBD2 (5 bases each). CDR3 length: 15 residues. Per germline, CDR1 SGDLS and CDR2 YYNGEE. CDR3 protein: CSSSVRSGTAGELFF. The CDR3 coding sequence is TGTTCCAGCAGCGTCCGTTCGGGGACGGCCGGGGAGCTGTTTTTT.

This clonotype has a count of ten or more. The chain links TRBV7-8 to TRBJ1-3; D gene uncertain. The CDR3 length is 17 residues. Germline CDR1 SGHVS, CDR2 FQNEAQ. V lost 4 bases and J lost 4, with 20 bases in between. The chain's CDR3 is CASSSWNPRAPGNTIYF. The CDR3 region has the DNA TGTGCCAGCAGCTCATGGAACCCCCGAGCCCCCGGAAACACCATATATTTT.

This clonotype has a count of ten or more. The chain employs TRBV5-1 and TRBJ2-1; the D is unclear. Germline V CDR1 and CDR2: SGHRS, YFSETQ. The CDR3 contains 15 residues. Trimming pared 0 bases from V and 0 bases from J, leaving 7 bases between. CDR3 DNA sequence: TGCGCCAGCAGCTTGGCAGCGAGCTCCTACAATGAGCAGTTCTTC. This encodes CASSLAASSYNEQFF.

This clonotype was seen repeatedly, ten times or more. This chain links TRBV5-1 with TRBJ1-6, with D uncertain. V gave up 4 bases and J gave up 6 bases, with 17 bases separating them. CDR3 length: 16 amino acids. CDR1 is SGHRS and CDR2 is YFSETQ in the germline V gene. This CDR3 is CASSQRRQFFNSPLHF. DNA for the CDR3: TGCGCCAGCAGCCAACGACGGCAGTTCTTTAATTCACCCCTCCACTTT.

This clonotype came up many times. The V call is TRBV4-1, the J call TRBJ2-2; 9 nucleotides match TRBD1. The CDR3 loop spans 17 amino acids. V trimming: 0 bases; J trimming: 1 base; junction bases outside the gene matches: 3. Germline CDR1 reads MGHRA; CDR2 reads YSYEKL. The CDR3 here is CASSQDSGQGNTGELFF. In nucleotides, the CDR3 is TGCGCCAGCAGCCAAGATTCGGGACAGGGGAACACCGGGGAGCTGTTTTTT.

There are many counts of this clonotype. The chain combines TRBV11-3 with TRBJ2-3; 8 bases are shared with TRBD1. The germline gives CDR1 SGHNT, CDR2 YENEEA. This CDR3 is built from 16 residues. V gave up 1 base and J gave up 1 base; unmatched junction bases: 4. CDR3 DNA sequence: TGTGCCAGCAGCTTAGGGGCGACAGGGGGCACAGATACGCAGTATTTT. Its protein is CASSLGATGGTDTQYF.

In its sample, this clonotype was seen many times. This chain connects TRBV20-1 to TRBJ2-7, with D perhaps given as TRBD1 or TRBD2 (5 bases each). CDR1 DFQATT and CDR2 SNEGSKA come from the germline V gene (reference sequence). The CDR3 is 15 residues long. V lost 6 bases to trimming and J lost 2 bases, with 20 bases between them. The CDR3 reads CSASRGVSGPYEQYF. CDR3 DNA sequence: TGCAGTGCCTCCCGGGGTGTTTCGGGACCCTACGAGCAGTACTTC.

This clonotype was observed at least ten times. The chain couples TRBV14 to TRBJ2-7; D may match TRBD1 or TRBD2 (5 bases each). The germline V gene has CDR1 SGHDN and CDR2 FVKESK. The CDR3 contains 16 residues. V shed 1 base and J shed 2 bases, with 15 bases lying between them. CDR3 in DNA: TGTGCCAGCAGCCAAGTTGCCGGGACGTATCCCTACGAGCAGTACTTC. Translation gives CASSQVAGTYPYEQYF.

In this sample, this clonotype turned up many times. The chain couples TRBV12-3 or TRBV12-4 to TRBJ1-1; no definite D call. The CDR3 is 13 residues long. Trimming removed 2 bases from V and 3 bases from J, with 7 bases in between. The CDR3 region has the DNA TGTGCCAGCAGTTTACAGGTAGACACTGAAGCTTTCTTT. The encoded protein is CASSLQVDTEAFF.

This clonotype was found a few times. V gene TRBV28 combines with J gene TRBJ1-2; a possible D gene is TRBD1 (6 bases). Per germline, CDR1 MDHEN and CDR2 SYDVKM. Trimming cost V 4 bases and J 7 bases, with 16 bases left between them. This CDR3 region has 14 residues. The CDR3 region has the DNA TGTGCCAGCAGTTCCCCGGACAGAACGGGTGGCTACACCTTC. As protein: CASSSPDRTGGYTF.

There are many counts of this clonotype. The chain carries TRBV5-1 and TRBJ2-7, with 11 bases aligning to TRBD1. The germline V gene has CDR1 SGHRS and CDR2 YFSETQ. V trimming: 0 bases; J trimming: 6 bases; junction bases outside the gene matches: 5. This CDR3 contains 15 residues. In DNA, the CDR3 is TGCGCCAGCAGCTTGGGTCGGACAGGGGGCTCCGAGCAGTACTTC. It translates to CASSLGRTGGSEQYF. Together with reference TRBV5-1 and TRBJ2-7, the CDR3 gives the full variable domain: KAGVTQTPRYLIKTRGQQVTLSCSPISGHRSVSWYQQTPGQGLQFLFEYFSETQRNKGNFPGRFSGRQFSNSRSEMNVSTLELGDSALYLCASSLGRTGGSEQYFGPGTRLTVT.

There are many counts of this clonotype. V gene TRBV27 combines with J gene TRBJ2-1; tentatively, D is TRBD1 (6 bases). CDR3 length: 14 amino acids. Deletions cut 7 bases from V and 5 bases from J, with 15 bases between. From germline, CDR1 is MNHEY and CDR2 SMNVEV (reference sequence). The CDR3 loop reads CASTRMTGHNEQFF. CDR3 bases: TGTGCCAGCACCAGAATGACAGGCCACAATGAGCAGTTCTTC.

This clonotype was recorded many times. The rearrangement joins TRBV20-1 to TRBJ1-1; D gene unclear. Germline CDR1 reads DFQATT; CDR2 reads SNEGSKA (reference sequence). The CDR3 has 9 amino acids. V was trimmed by 1 base and J by 8 bases, leaving 2 bases between them. In nucleotides, the CDR3 is TGCAGTGCTAGAGGGGAAGCTTTCTTT. Its translation is CSARGEAFF.

This clonotype was seen repeatedly, ten times or more. The chain recombines TRBV5-1 with TRBJ2-2; unclear D gene. This CDR3 has 13 residues. With 2 bases removed from V and 4 bases from J, the gap between germline ends came to 6 bases. CDR1 and CDR2 (germline): SGHRS, YFSETQ. Written as DNA, the CDR3 is TGCGCCAGCAGCTTTGAATTCACCGGGGAGCTGTTTTTT. This gives the protein CASSFEFTGELFF.

This clonotype was counted ten times or more. The J gene is TRBJ1-3, the V gene TRBV20-1, with D unclear. CDR1 is DFQATT and CDR2 is SNEGSKA in the germline V gene (reference sequence). The CDR3 length is 14 residues. The ends were cut back, 3 bases at V and 4 bases at J, with 13 bases in the middle. CDR3 sequence (DNA): TGCAGTGCTAGTCCGGGAGTTACGGGAAACACCATATATTTT. It yields the protein CSASPGVTGNTIYF.

The sample holds many counts of this clonotype. The rearrangement joins TRBV5-1 to TRBJ1-5; 9 nucleotides agree with TRBD1. From germline, CDR1 is SGHRS and CDR2 YFSETQ. Trimming at V came to 2 bases and at J to 8 bases, leaving 5 bases not matched to a gene. The CDR3 totals 14 residues. CDR3 nucleotides: TGCGCCAGCAGCTTAACAGGGGGCTGGGAGCCCCAGCATTTT. It codes for CASSLTGGWEPQHF.

This clonotype was counted only a few times. A read error may explain this, as a much larger clone is one base away. This chain links TRBV10-3 with TRBJ2-7; no clear D gene. Germline-derived CDR1 and CDR2 are ENHRY and SYGVKD. CDR3 length: 11 residues. Trimming removed 3 bases from V and 5 bases from J, with 5 bases in between. Here the CDR3 reads CAISDNHEQYF. In DNA, the CDR3 is TGTGCCATCAGTGACAACCACGAGCAGTACTTC.

This chain connects TRBV15 to TRBJ2-7, with D perhaps matching TRBD2 (6 bases). Germline lookup yields CDR1 LNHNV and CDR2 YYDKDF (reference sequence). This CDR3 has 16 residues. Deletions cut 3 bases from V and 0 bases from J, with 15 bases between. The CDR3 nucleotides are TGTGCCACCAGCAGGCAACGGGACTCCAGCTCCTACGAGCAGTACTTC. This sequence encodes CATSRQRDSSSYEQYF.

In this sample, this clonotype turned up many times. The chain carries TRBV27 and TRBJ1-1; the match to TRBD1 covers 7 bases. This CDR3 is 15 amino acids long. Germline assignment: CDR1 MNHEY and CDR2 SMNVEV (reference sequence). V was pared by 4 bases and J by 4 bases, with 9 bases of the junction left unmatched. The CDR3 loop is CASSSYDRVVTEAFF. In nucleotides, the CDR3 is TGTGCCAGCAGTTCGTACGACAGGGTGGTCACTGAAGCTTTCTTT.